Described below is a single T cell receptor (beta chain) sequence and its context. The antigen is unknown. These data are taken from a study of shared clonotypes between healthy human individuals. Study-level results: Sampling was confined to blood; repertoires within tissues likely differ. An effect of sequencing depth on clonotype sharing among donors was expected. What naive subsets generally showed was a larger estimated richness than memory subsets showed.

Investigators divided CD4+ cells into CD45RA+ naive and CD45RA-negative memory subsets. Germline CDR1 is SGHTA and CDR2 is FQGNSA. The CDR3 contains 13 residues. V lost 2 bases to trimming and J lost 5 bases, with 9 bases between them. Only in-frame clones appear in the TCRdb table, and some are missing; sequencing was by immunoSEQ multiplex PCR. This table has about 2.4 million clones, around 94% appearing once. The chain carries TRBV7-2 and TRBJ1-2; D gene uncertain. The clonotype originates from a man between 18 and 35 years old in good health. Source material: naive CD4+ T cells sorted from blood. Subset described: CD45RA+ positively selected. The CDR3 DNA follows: TGTGCCAGCAGCTTACAGACCGGGTATGGCTACACCTTC. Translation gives CASSLQTGYGYTF.